There are a few counts of the clone carrying this TCR beta chain. Its antigen is unidentified. This record comes from a study of OX40 agonist ivuxolimab in advanced cancers. Study-level results: Also present in some nonresponders was a low level of normalized T-cell clonal expansion.

Method: immunoSEQ multiplex PCR; TCRdb's copy keeps in-frame clones and lacks some. This table has around 27,000 clones, roughly 82% appearing once. Autoimmune disease history or systemic immunosuppression led to patients being barred. The germline V and J ends were trimmed by 2 bases and 7 bases, with 21 bases remaining between them. This CDR3 has 17 amino acids. Per the germline V gene, CDR1 is SGHAT and CDR2 is FQDESV (reference sequence). The chain carries TRBV11-1 and TRBJ2-1, with TRBD2 as a possible D gene (7 bases). Sequencing was performed on CD4+ or CD8+ T cells sorted from blood, taken in a trial of the OX40 agonist ivuxolimab. The receptor was isolated from an adult with an advanced solid tumor such as melanoma, head and neck, liver or kidney cancer. CDR3 protein: CASSLPRMGGAGNEQFF. Written as DNA, the CDR3 is TGTGCCAGCAGCTTACCCAGGATGGGGGGGGCCGGGAATGAGCAGTTCTTC.